This TCR beta chain derives from a study of cytomegalovirus exposure and HLA in healthy donors. General study points: One cluster of highly shared sequence variants probably arose as a sequencing artifact. Reports described diagnosis of cytomegalovirus status by the classifier as highly specific and sensitive. Solely CMV serostatus was available to characterize immune exposure.

The PCR had 60 Vbeta and 13 Jbeta primers. Profiled with immunoSEQ multiplex PCR; TCRdb holds only in-frame clones, not every one. The table for this sample gives 140,000 to 150,000 clones. This CDR3 region has 15 residues. V dropped 4 bases and J dropped 6; count of bases not matched to a gene: 7. From germline, CDR1 is MNHEY and CDR2 SVGAGI. Concerning this clone: Its cognate antigen is unknown.

The chain is built from TRBV6-5 and TRBJ2-1; TRBD2 aligns across 9 bases. Sequencing was carried out using PBMCs. The sequence derives from a male donor in good health and CMV-seronegative. This chain's CDR3 is CASSLAGAPFNEQFF. The CDR3 DNA follows: TGTGCCAGCAGTTTAGCGGGAGCCCCTTTCAATGAGCAGTTCTTC.